Shown below are 9 T cell receptor beta chains from a single sample sequenced in a study of molecular identifiers for immune sequencing clone quantification. Each CDR3 protein gets one entry after TCRdb re-called the PCR reads with MiXCR. The sample consists of 50,000 to 65,000 distinct CDR3 sequences, 25% of them appearing once. Sample: naive CD8+ T cells from blood, with Jurkat cell RNA spiked in. Regarding subset: FACS-sorted CD8+CD4-CCR7+CD45RA+ naive T cells. These TCRs come from a human donor in good health. Some libraries in this study had Jurkat cell RNA spiked in.

This clonotype was counted many times. The genes are TRBV20-1 and TRBJ2-7; 8 bases fit TRBD1. Germline loops: CDR1 DFQATT, CDR2 SNEGSKA (reference sequence). V shed 2 bases, J shed 6 bases, and the junction held 6 bases outside the gene matches. This CDR3 has 13 amino acids. CDR3 amino acids: CSARSTGEFEQYF. The CDR3, as DNA: TGCAGTGCTAGATCGACAGGGGAGTTCGAGCAGTACTTC.

Worth noting for this clonotype: This sequence may be a read error, since a much larger clone differs from it by one base. V and J are TRBV7-2 and TRBJ2-3; 8 bases are shared with TRBD1. Germline CDR1 reads SGHTA; CDR2 reads FQGNSA. With 4 bases clipped from V and 4 bases from J, the junction kept 10 bases outside the gene matches. This CDR3 region has 16 residues. CDR3 nucleotide sequence: TGTGCCAGCAGCTCGGTGACAGGGGTCGGAGCAGATACGCAGTATTTT. Amino acids: CASSSVTGVGADTQYF.

As concerns this clonotype: An end of the junction differs from the germline gene, which may be a read error. The rearrangement uses TRBV6-2 or TRBV6-3 and TRBJ2-7; possibly TRBD1 for D (5 bases). The germline V gene encodes CDR1 MNHEY and CDR2 SVGEGT. The length of the CDR3 is 11 residues. CDR3 loop: CAARQSALIFF. The CDR3 bases are TGTGCCGCCCGACAGTCGGCTCTAATCTTCTTC.

A word on this clonotype: The junction and the germline gene differ at one end; a read error may be behind it. V and J are TRBV29-1 and TRBJ2-5; no clear D. CDR1 is SQVTM, CDR2 ANQGSEA, per germline. This CDR3 is 14 amino acids long. The CDR3 region is CSVEEPPNQEPQYF. The CDR3 DNA reads as TGCAGCGTTGAAGAGCCCCCAAACCAAGAGCCCCAGTACTTC.

Points on this clonotype: This clone may be a read error of a much larger clone one base away. The conserved phenylalanine or tryptophan normally closing the CDR3 is absent here, so this likely arose from a read error. The CDR3 here is CASSSNLRASPDYGYTL. CDR3 DNA sequence: TGTGCCAGCAGCTCGAACCTAAGGGCCTCCCCGGACTATGGCTACACCCTC. V usage is TRBV5-3 and J usage is TRBJ1-2, with D unresolved. TRBV5-3 qualifies as an ORF whose function is uncertain. The CDR3 contains 17 residues.

The chain carries TRBV6-5 and TRBJ2-7; 8 bases agree with TRBD2. V lost 4 bases to trimming and J lost 2 bases; unmatched junction nucleotides: 7. The CDR3 loop spans 15 amino acids. Germline loops: CDR1 MNHEY, CDR2 SVGAGI. CDR3 protein: CASSSSGGGPYEQYF. DNA for the CDR3: TGTGCCAGCAGTTCCTCGGGGGGGGGTCCCTACGAGCAGTACTTC.

This clonotype was seen repeatedly, ten times or more. The V call is TRBV12-3 or TRBV12-4, the J call TRBJ2-4; D unclear. Trimming stripped 1 base from V and 2 bases from J, with 6 bases between. The length of the CDR3 is 14 residues. CDR3 sequence reads: CASSLGVSKNIQYF. DNA of the CDR3: TGTGCCAGCAGTTTAGGGGTTTCCAAAAACATTCAGTACTTC.

This clonotype was observed a few times. The CDR3 bases are TGCAGCGGACAGGGGAGTTACGAGCAGTACTTC. Encoded protein: CSGQGSYEQYF. V and J are TRBV29-1 and TRBJ2-7, with 8 bases fitting TRBD1. Germline V gene sequence: CDR1 SQVTM, CDR2 ANQGSEA. Unmatched junction bases numbered 3, after V lost 7 bases and J lost 4 bases. CDR3 size: 11 residues.

As to this clonotype: Since a much larger clone is just one base distant, this may be a read error. The J gene is TRBJ2-5, the V gene TRBV7-6; D is uncertain. Germline V CDR1 and CDR2: SGHVS, FNYEAQ. The CDR3 has 12 amino acids. CDR3 sequence: CASSLLQETQHF. The CDR3 bases are TGTGCCAGCAGCCTTCTCCAAGAGACCCAGCACTTC.